Below, 26 T cell receptor beta chains from the same sample are listed, as sequenced in a study of PD-1 blockade in classical Hodgkin lymphoma. Generated by immunoSEQ multiplex PCR, the TCRdb table keeps only in-frame clones and is missing some. Altogether about 15,000 clones are present, 65% to 85% being singletons, with the ten largest covering over 35%. No patient escaped relapse after autologous stem cell transplantation, and brentuximab vedotin exposure varied. Sequencing used peripheral blood mononuclear cells (PBMCs), obtained before the second cycle of nivolumab. These receptor sequences come from a human donor with classical Hodgkin lymphoma.

This chain joins TRBV30 and TRBJ1-6; 8 bases fit TRBD1. Germline V gene data show CDR1 as GTSNPN and CDR2 as SVGIG (reference sequence). This CDR3 has 16 residues. The J segment lost 7 bases and the V segment lost 1 base, leaving 9 bases of the junction unmatched. CDR3 nucleotide sequence: TGTGCCTGGAGTGGGTCCGGGACAGGACCGAATTCACCCCTCCACTTT. This translates into CAWSGSGTGPNSPLHF.

This clone qualifies as medium-sized. The chain links TRBV7-9 to TRBJ1-6; D remains unclear. The CDR3 runs to 15 residues. V was cut by 5 bases and J by 7 bases, with 15 bases left in between. Germline CDR1 and CDR2: SEHNR and FQNEAQ (reference sequence). CDR3 in amino acids: CASSLFHWGNSPLHF. CDR3 DNA: TGTGCCAGCAGCCTGTTTCACTGGGGAAATTCACCCCTCCACTTT.

This rearrangement joins TRBV5-1 to TRBJ2-3, with a tentative D call TRBD2 (5 bases). There are 15 residues in the CDR3. V lost 4 bases, J lost 1 base, and 13 bases lay in between. Germline values: CDR1 SGHRS, CDR2 YFSETQ. The CDR3 bases are TGCGCCAGCAGCCCCGAGGGCAAGGGCACAGATACGCAGTATTTT. This sequence encodes CASSPEGKGTDTQYF.

The chain links TRBV4-2 to TRBJ2-3, with D perhaps matching TRBD2 (6 bases). The CDR3 covers 16 residues. Per the germline V gene, CDR1 is LGHNA and CDR2 is YNFKEQ. Deletions cut 4 bases from V and 2 bases from J, with 16 bases between. CDR3 protein: CASSLRSGTHTDTQYF. DNA for the CDR3: TGTGCCAGCAGCCTTCGATCCGGGACTCACACAGATACGCAGTATTTT.

The chain carries TRBV5-4 and TRBJ2-3; TRBD2 matches at 10 bases. The germline V gene encodes CDR1 SGHNT and CDR2 YYREEE (reference sequence). Trimming took 7 bases from V and 0 from J; bases not matched to a gene: 5. This CDR3 contains 15 residues. Here the CDR3 reads CASPSGGPSTDTQYF. CDR3 nucleotide sequence: TGTGCCAGCCCTAGCGGGGGACCTAGCACAGATACGCAGTATTTT.

There are a few counts of this clone. The chain is built from TRBV13 and TRBJ2-7; D unclear. The V gene lost 0 bases and the J gene lost 3 bases, with 6 bases spanning the gap. Germline V gene data show CDR1 as PRHDT and CDR2 as FYEKMQ (reference sequence). CDR3 size: 13 residues. In DNA, the CDR3 is TGTGCCAGCAGCTTAGGGCGCGACTACGAGCAGTACTTC. Residues: CASSLGRDYEQYF.

A single count supports this clone. The chain employs TRBV2 and TRBJ1-3; 7 bases align to TRBD1. After removal of 6 bases from V and 1 base from J, the junction contained 3 bases not matched to a gene. The CDR3 totals 14 residues. Germline V lookup: CDR1 SNHLY, CDR2 FYNNEI. Here the CDR3 DNA reads TGTGCCAGCAGAGAGACAGGGTCTGGAAACACCATATATTTT. Its protein is CASRETGSGNTIYF.

The genes are TRBV7-8 and TRBJ2-3; tentatively, D is TRBD1 (5 bases). The CDR3 has 17 residues. In germline, CDR1 is SGHVS, CDR2 FQNEAQ. Between the trimmed V and J ends, which lost 2 bases and 2 bases, there was a span of 17 bases. The CDR3 is CASSLFCWQGITDTQYF. In nucleotides, the CDR3 is TGTGCCAGCAGCTTATTTTGTTGGCAGGGTATCACAGATACGCAGTATTTT.

This clone was seen a few times. Germline and junction disagree at one end, which may indicate a read error. The chain employs TRBV7-7 and TRBJ2-7, with D maybe TRBD2 (6 bases). The CDR3 runs to 13 residues. Per the germline V gene, CDR1 is SSHAT and CDR2 is FNYEAQ (reference sequence). In DNA, the CDR3 is TGTGCTAGCAGCCCGGGCGGGGATACAGAGCAGTACTTC. Encoded protein: CASSPGGDTEQYF.

This chain joins TRBV11-2 and TRBJ1-1; tentative D call: TRBD1 (6 bases). The germline gives CDR1 SGHAT, CDR2 FQNNGV. CDR3 size: 14 residues. V lost 6 bases and J lost 4, with 15 bases in between. This CDR3 is CASSYSGVSTEAFF. For the CDR3, the DNA is TGTGCCAGCAGTTATTCAGGGGTTTCCACTGAAGCTTTCTTT.

J is TRBJ1-4 and V is TRBV5-4; D uncertain. Germline CDR1 reads SGHNT; CDR2 reads YYREEE (reference sequence). The CDR3 extends over 15 amino acids. Trimming stripped 3 bases from V and 2 bases from J, with 11 bases between. Here the CDR3 reads CASSSGEATNEKLFF. The CDR3 DNA reads as TGTGCCAGCAGCTCCGGGGAGGCGACTAATGAAAAACTGTTTTTT. Full variable domain (rest looked up from reference TRBV5-4 and TRBJ1-4): ETGVTQSPTHLIKTRGQQVTLRCSSQSGHNTVSWYQQALGQGPQFIFQYYREEENGRGNFPPRFSGLQFPNYSSELNVNALELDDSALYLCASSSGEATNEKLFFGSGTQLSVL.

The rearrangement uses TRBV5-1 and TRBJ2-3; TRBD2 aligns across 7 bases. The CDR3 length is 13 residues. V gave up 4 bases and J gave up 6 bases; unmatched junction bases: 5. CDR1 SGHRS and CDR2 YFSETQ come from the germline V gene. This CDR3 reads CASSPGLPDTQYF. The CDR3 DNA is TGCGCCAGCAGCCCGGGACTACCCGATACGCAGTATTTT. The complete variable domain, with remaining parts taken from reference TRBV5-1 and TRBJ2-3, reads KAGVTQTPRYLIKTRGQQVTLSCSPISGHRSVSWYQQTPGQGLQFLFEYFSETQRNKGNFPGRFSGRQFSNSRSEMNVSTLELGDSALYLCASSPGLPDTQYFGPGTRLTVL.

The rearrangement joins TRBV5-1 to TRBJ1-3; 7 bases agree with TRBD1. The germline CDR1 and CDR2 sequences are SGHRS and YFSETQ. Trimming at V came to 3 bases and at J to 3 bases, leaving 6 bases not matched to a gene. The CDR3 is made up of 15 amino acids. CDR3 residues: CASSSRTGGGNTIYF. Written as DNA, the CDR3 is TGCGCCAGCAGCTCCCGGACAGGTGGTGGAAACACCATATATTTT.

Concerning this clone itself: The junction and the germline gene differ at one end; a read error may be behind it. The chain combines TRBV30 with TRBJ1-6; D is perhaps TRBD1 (6 bases). Germline assignment: CDR1 GTSNPN and CDR2 SVGIG (reference sequence). The CDR3 is 13 residues long. CDR3 nucleotides: TGTGCCCAGGGGTACTCCTATAATTCACCCCCCCACTTT. This codes for CAQGYSYNSPPHF.

The rearrangement links TRBV18 to TRBJ1-4; D uncertain. Trimming pared 2 bases from V and 11 bases from J, leaving 9 bases between. The CDR3 runs 12 residues. Germline V gives CDR1 KGHSH, CDR2 LQKENI. The CDR3, as DNA: TGTGCCAGCTCACCAGAAGGGAATAAACTGTTTTTT. Encoded protein: CASSPEGNKLFF.

Here the CDR3 reads CASSFNGERYEQYF. The CDR3, as DNA: TGTGCCAGCAGTTTTAACGGGGAGAGGTACGAGCAGTACTTC. The J gene is TRBJ2-7, the V gene TRBV27; a weak D match, TRBD2 (5 bases). Germline CDR1 is MNHEY and CDR2 is SMNVEV (reference sequence). V lost 3 bases to trimming and J lost 4 bases, with 13 bases between them. This CDR3 is built from 14 residues.

This chain connects TRBV11-2 to TRBJ2-7; TRBD2 agrees at 7 bases. The CDR3 consists of 15 residues. Germline V gives CDR1 SGHAT, CDR2 FQNNGV. The V gene end was trimmed by 5 bases and the J gene end by 3 bases; junction bases not matched to a gene: 10. Written as DNA, the CDR3 is TGTGCCAGCAGCGTCCACCCAGGGAGGGACTACGAGCAGTACTTC. Translating gives CASSVHPGRDYEQYF.

The V call is TRBV15, the J call TRBJ2-7; D is possibly TRBD2 (5 bases). The V gene lost 0 bases and the J gene lost 3 bases, with 18 bases spanning the gap. CDR1 and CDR2 from the germline V gene are LNHNV and YYDKDF (reference sequence). The CDR3 totals 17 residues. The CDR3 spells CATSRDVGRGSHYEQYF. The CDR3 region has the DNA TGTGCCACCAGCAGAGATGTAGGACGAGGGTCCCACTACGAGCAGTACTTC.

A few counts support this clone. The CDR3 DNA is TGTGCCTGGAGAGGACAGTACGAGCAGTACTTC. Its translation is CAWRGQYEQYF. The chain joins TRBV30 to TRBJ2-7; a weak D match, TRBD1 (6 bases). V lost 3 bases, J lost 4 bases, and 7 bases lay in between. CDR3 size: 11 residues. CDR1 is GTSNPN, CDR2 SVGIG, per germline (reference sequence).

The rearrangement uses TRBV5-6 and TRBJ1-5; D is possibly TRBD1 (5 bases). This CDR3 has 14 amino acids. Trimming left V 0 bases short and J 4 bases short, with 8 bases between. Germline assignment: CDR1 SGHDT and CDR2 YYEEEE. CDR3 loop: CASSLGQRNQPQHF. CDR3 nucleotides: TGTGCCAGCAGCTTGGGACAGCGGAATCAGCCCCAGCATTTT.

This clone was picked up one time. The chain links TRBV28 to TRBJ2-7; possible D gene TRBD1, 6 bases. The CDR3 is 15 amino acids. The germline CDR1 and CDR2 sequences are MDHEN and SYDVKM. Trimming removed 8 bases at V and 0 bases at J, with 17 bases between. CDR3 region: CASGSSGTLSYEQYF. CDR3 sequence (DNA): TGTGCCAGCGGATCCTCCGGGACACTCTCCTACGAGCAGTACTTC.

V gene TRBV23-1 combines with J gene TRBJ1-1; TRBD1 agrees at 8 bases. TRBV23-1 is an ORF, and what it does is uncertain. This CDR3 is built from 16 residues. V was pared by 0 bases and J by 4 bases, with 7 bases of the junction left unmatched. The chain's CDR3 is CASSQSIWDRTTEAFF. CDR3 nucleotides: TGCGCCAGCAGTCAATCGATATGGGACAGGACCACTGAAGCTTTCTTT.

CDR3 region: CASSLGGSSYEQYF. The DNA for the CDR3 is TGTGCCAGCAGCTTAGGGGGGTCCTCCTACGAGCAGTACTTC. This rearrangement joins TRBV11-2 to TRBJ2-7; D tentatively fits TRBD1 or TRBD2 (5 bases each). This CDR3 is built from 14 residues. V was clipped by 1 base and J by 0 bases, with 7 bases between them. Germline V lookup: CDR1 SGHAT, CDR2 FQNNGV.

The genes are TRBV5-4 and TRBJ2-3, with 7 nucleotides matching TRBD2. The V gene end was trimmed by 3 bases and the J gene end by 7 bases; junction bases not matched to a gene: 5. Germline assignment: CDR1 SGHNT and CDR2 YYREEE (reference sequence). The CDR3 totals 13 residues. The CDR3 spells CASSWSGGNTQYF. The CDR3 DNA sequence: TGTGCCAGCAGCTGGTCGGGGGGAAATACGCAGTATTTT.

This chain uses TRBV5-1 with TRBJ2-7; the match to TRBD2 covers 7 bases. CDR1 and CDR2 (germline): SGHRS, YFSETQ. The CDR3 covers 12 residues. After removal of 4 bases from V and 3 bases from J, the junction contained 1 base not matched to a gene. CDR3 coding DNA: TGCGCCAGCAGCGGACTAGGCTACGAGCAGTACTTC. It translates to CASSGLGYEQYF.

The chain has TRBV7-2 and TRBJ2-1; D possibly matches TRBD1 or TRBD2 (5 bases each). CDR3 length equals 14 residues. V gave up 4 bases and J gave up 10 bases, with 17 bases separating them. Germline V lookup: CDR1 SGHTA, CDR2 FQGNSA. The CDR3 is CASSSGTLVGEQFF. The CDR3 DNA reads TGTGCCAGCAGCTCCGGGACGTTGGTCGGGGAGCAGTTCTTC.